This T cell receptor beta chain is drawn from a study of blood T cells in healthy people across ages. Primed by a sample-barcoded 5' primer and a J-beta primer mix, a second PCR proceeded for 7 to 11 cycles. In TCRdb, the 5' RACE reads were re-called with MiXCR into one record per CDR3 protein. The sample lists 1,300,000 or so distinct CDR3 sequences, around 59% seen once, with under 8.5% in the top ten. This clonotype was counted only a few times. This CDR3 has 20 residues. The V and J ends lost 0 bases and 3 bases, in that order; junction bases with no gene match: 13. In germline, CDR1 is MNHEY, CDR2 SVGEGT.

Sequences were obtained from blood. The receptor comes from a man aged 18-30 years in good health. This chain joins TRBV6-2 or TRBV6-3 and TRBJ2-6, with 8 bases aligning to TRBD1. The CDR3 region is CASSYSNPGDRGSGANVLTF. DNA of the CDR3: TGTGCCAGCAGTTACTCAAACCCTGGTGACAGGGGAAGTGGGGCCAACGTCCTGACTTTC.